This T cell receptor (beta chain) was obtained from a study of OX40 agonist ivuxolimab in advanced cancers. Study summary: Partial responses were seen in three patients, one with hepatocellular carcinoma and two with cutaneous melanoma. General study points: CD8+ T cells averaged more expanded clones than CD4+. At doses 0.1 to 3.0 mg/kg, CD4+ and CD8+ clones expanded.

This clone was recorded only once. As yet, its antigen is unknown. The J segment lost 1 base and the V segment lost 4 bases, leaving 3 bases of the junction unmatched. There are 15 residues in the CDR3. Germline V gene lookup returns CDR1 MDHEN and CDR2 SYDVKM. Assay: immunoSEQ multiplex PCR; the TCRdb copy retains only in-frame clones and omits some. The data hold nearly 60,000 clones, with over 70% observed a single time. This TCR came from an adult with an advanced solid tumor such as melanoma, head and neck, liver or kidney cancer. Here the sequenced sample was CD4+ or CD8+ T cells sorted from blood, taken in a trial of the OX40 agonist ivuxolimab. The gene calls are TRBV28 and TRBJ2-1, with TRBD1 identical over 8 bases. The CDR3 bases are TGTGCCAGCAGTTCCAGGGGGCGATCCTACAATGAGCAGTTCTTC. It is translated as CASSSRGRSYNEQFF.